A single T cell receptor (beta chain) is shown here with its context. Germline V gene sequence: CDR1 MGHRA, CDR2 YSYEKL. The CDR3 runs to 14 residues. The ends lost 2 bases at V and 9 bases at J; junction bases unmatched: 6. TCRdb's table, derived via immunoSEQ multiplex PCR, lists solely in-frame clones and lacks some. The table lists some 150,000 clones, approximately 80% of them singletons. This sample was taken from a study of blood T cell repertoires in COVID-19. The receptor comes from a middle-aged woman with active or convalescent COVID-19. Sample: peripheral blood. The chain joins TRBV4-1 to TRBJ2-3; the match to TRBD2 covers 9 bases. CDR3 bases: TGCGCCAGCAGCCAATTAGCGGGAGCATACACGCAGTATTTT. Translating gives CASSQLAGAYTQYF.